The 28 T cell receptor beta chains given below trace back to one sample, sequenced in a study of T cell changes during pregnancy in multiple sclerosis. TCRdb's copy holds only in-frame clones and misses some; the assay was immunoSEQ multiplex PCR. The data contain about 57,000 clones, 75% to 90% of them singletons. This sample comprised peripheral blood, obtained after pregnancy. The source is a female donor with multiple sclerosis, enrolled in a pregnancy study.

This clone was detected a few times. This rearrangement joins TRBV7-3 to TRBJ2-1; D is uncertain. This CDR3 is built from 13 residues. CDR1 and CDR2 from the germline V gene are SGHTA and FQGTGA. V was shortened by 1 base and J by 5 bases, with 6 bases between the two germline ends. CDR3: CASSLNANNEQFF. The CDR3 DNA reads TGTGCCAGCAGCTTAAACGCGAACAATGAGCAGTTCTTC.

The chain combines TRBV9 with TRBJ2-7, with a tentative D call TRBD2 (5 bases). The CDR3 is 14 amino acids. Germline V gene sequence: CDR1 SGDLS, CDR2 YYNGEE. The V end lost 0 bases, the J end lost 0 bases, and 7 bases lay between the germline ends. This CDR3 reads CASSVEDFSYEQYF. CDR3 DNA sequence: TGTGCCAGCAGCGTAGAGGACTTCTCCTACGAGCAGTACTTC.

The CDR3 loop is CAIMAGGNEQYF. CDR3 DNA: TGTGCCATCATGGCGGGGGGTAACGAGCAGTACTTC. The rearrangement links TRBV10-3 to TRBJ2-7; 8 bases map to TRBD2. With 7 bases clipped from V and 5 bases from J, the junction kept 4 bases outside the gene matches. This CDR3 has 12 amino acids. Germline loops: CDR1 ENHRY, CDR2 SYGVKD.

Points on this clone: An end of the junction does not agree with germline; a read error may underlie this. The chain couples TRBV2 to TRBJ2-7; no definite D call. This CDR3 region has 13 residues. Germline V gene sequence: CDR1 SNHLY, CDR2 FYNNEI. The CDR3 loop reads CASSEDISYEQYF. CDR3 DNA sequence: TGTGCCAGCAGCGAAGACATATCCTACGAGCAGTACTTC. Looking up the rest from reference TRBV2 and TRBJ2-7 gives the full variable domain: EPEVTQTPSHQVTQMGQEVILRCVPISNHLYFYWYRQILGQKVEFLVSFYNNEISEKSEIFDDQFSVERPDGSNFTLKIRSTKLEDSAMYFCASSEDISYEQYFGPGTRLTVT.

The chain joins TRBV5-1 to TRBJ2-5; D perhaps matches TRBD2 (6 bases). The CDR3 extends over 15 amino acids. Per germline, CDR1 SGHRS and CDR2 YFSETQ. V was trimmed by 1 base and J by 5 bases, leaving 15 bases between them. Here the CDR3 DNA reads TGCGCCAGCAGCTTGTCTACCACTCGGGGGGAGACCCAGTACTTC. Protein: CASSLSTTRGETQYF.

V usage is TRBV7-2 and J usage is TRBJ2-1; D gene uncertain. V was shortened by 0 bases and J by 8 bases, with 8 bases between the two germline ends. The CDR3 is 13 residues long. Germline loops: CDR1 SGHTA, CDR2 FQGNSA. The CDR3: CASSLAWSDEQFF. The DNA of the CDR3 is TGTGCCAGCAGCTTAGCTTGGAGCGATGAGCAGTTCTTC.

The V and J genes are TRBV19 and TRBJ2-5, with 8 bases that match TRBD1. The germline CDR1 and CDR2 sequences are LNHDA and SQIVND (reference sequence). The CDR3 spans 14 residues. V gave up 5 bases and J gave up 5 bases; unmatched junction bases: 7. The CDR3 DNA is TGTGCCAGTAGTCCCGGACAGGGAACGGAGACCCAGTACTTC. Translation: CASSPGQGTETQYF.

The CDR3 DNA is TGCGCCAGCAGCCCTCAGCAGGTGAACACTGAAGCTTTCTTT. Translating gives CASSPQQVNTEAFF. The chain recombines TRBV4-1 with TRBJ1-1; D is ambiguous. V lost 4 bases, J lost 0 bases, and 9 bases lay in between. The CDR3 is 14 residues long. Germline V gives CDR1 MGHRA, CDR2 YSYEKL.

The chain has TRBV29-1 and TRBJ1-2; 11 bases fit TRBD1. There are 13 residues in the CDR3. The V segment lost 4 bases and the J segment 5 bases; nucleotides outside the gene matches: 3. Germline lookup yields CDR1 SQVTM and CDR2 ANQGSEA. The CDR3 DNA is TGCAGCGTTGGGACAGGGGGCTTTTATGGCTACACCTTC. Its protein is CSVGTGGFYGYTF.

The V and J genes are TRBV5-4 and TRBJ2-1, with a tentative D call TRBD2 (6 bases). Trimming took off 0 bases at V and 15 bases at J, with 19 bases between the two ends. The CDR3 loop spans 14 amino acids. The germline V gene has CDR1 SGHNT and CDR2 YYREEE (reference sequence). CDR3 loop: CASSLGGGVNVRFF. CDR3 coding DNA: TGTGCCAGCAGCTTGGGGGGCGGGGTCAACGTGAGGTTCTTC.

The chain uses TRBV13 and TRBJ2-3; no clear D. There are 17 residues in the CDR3. Trimming cost V 0 bases and J 6 bases, with 19 bases left between them. Per the germline V gene, CDR1 is PRHDT and CDR2 is FYEKMQ (reference sequence). This chain's CDR3 is CASSLGPQTGPWDTQYF. The CDR3 DNA sequence: TGTGCCAGCAGCTTAGGCCCCCAAACCGGTCCGTGGGATACGCAGTATTTT.

The chain employs TRBV27 and TRBJ2-2; no clear D. Trimming removed 8 bases from V and 1 base from J, with 14 bases in between. CDR3 length equals 15 residues. Germline V CDR1 and CDR2: MNHEY, SMNVEV (reference sequence). CDR3 loop: CASRPFAGNTGELFF. DNA of the CDR3: TGTGCCAGCCGACCCTTTGCAGGGAACACCGGGGAGCTGTTTTTT.

Points on this clone: The same CDR3 is also encoded by other DNA sequences in this sample. The chain is built from TRBV11-2 and TRBJ2-3; TRBD2 is a possible D gene (5 bases). The CDR3 runs to 15 residues. Trimming stripped 5 bases from V and 8 bases from J, with 20 bases between. Germline CDR1 and CDR2: SGHAT and FQNNGV. The CDR3 DNA reads as TGTGCCAGCAGCCCTGAGGGTATAGAGACGGGTACGCAGTATTTT. Translated, it gives CASSPEGIETGTQYF.

V is TRBV5-6 and J is TRBJ2-7; no clear D gene. The CDR3 covers 13 residues. CDR1 SGHDT and CDR2 YYEEEE come from the germline V gene. Trimming pared 0 bases from V and 1 base from J, leaving 5 bases between. CDR3 nucleotide sequence: TGTGCCAGCAGCTTGGTGGAGTCCTACGAGCAGTACTTC. Translated, it gives CASSLVESYEQYF.

The chain combines TRBV7-9 with TRBJ1-4; D remains unclear. This CDR3 contains 15 residues. Germline V gene data show CDR1 as SEHNR and CDR2 as FQNEAQ (reference sequence). V was cut by 3 bases and J by 4 bases, with 12 bases left in between. The CDR3 reads CASSFRGNFNEKLFF. The CDR3 DNA follows: TGTGCCAGCAGCTTCCGGGGTAACTTTAATGAAAAACTGTTTTTT.

The V and J genes are TRBV12-2 and TRBJ1-2. TRBV12-2 is an annotated pseudogene. This CDR3 has 16 residues. The CDR3 reads CASRLEVGESSYGYTF. CDR3 DNA sequence: TGTGCAAGTCGCTTAGAAGTTGGGGAGAGCTCCTATGGCTACACCTTC.

The genes are TRBV7-2 and TRBJ2-3; 10 bases are shared with TRBD2. CDR3 length: 14 amino acids. CDR1 and CDR2 from the germline V gene are SGHTA and FQGNSA. The ends lost 5 bases at V and 6 bases at J; junction bases unmatched: 5. The CDR3 DNA sequence: TGTGCCAGCAGCATACTAGCGGGGTCCGATACGCAGTATTTT. Amino acid sequence: CASSILAGSDTQYF.

This chain joins TRBV4-1 and TRBJ1-6; no firm D call. V was pared by 1 base and J by 2 bases, with 6 bases between. CDR1 and CDR2 from the germline V gene are MGHRA and YSYEKL. The CDR3 extends over 15 amino acids. CDR3: CASSQVSAYNSPLHF. The DNA of the CDR3 is TGCGCCAGCAGCCAAGTCTCAGCCTATAATTCACCCCTCCACTTT.

The chain has TRBV5-1 and TRBJ2-5, with TRBD1 matching 10 bases. The CDR3 runs to 15 residues. CDR1 is SGHRS, CDR2 YFSETQ, per germline. V lost 4 bases and J lost 2; bases outside the gene matches: 5. CDR3 sequence reads: CASSLLGQGQETQYF. CDR3 DNA sequence: TGCGCCAGCAGCCTACTGGGACAGGGGCAAGAGACCCAGTACTTC.

CDR3 residues: CASRTGGAADTQYF. CDR3 sequence (DNA): TGTGCCAGCAGGACAGGGGGCGCAGCAGATACGCAGTATTTT. The J gene is TRBJ2-3, the V gene TRBV6-1, with 10 nucleotides matching TRBD1. CDR3 length: 14 amino acids. J gave up 4 bases and V 6 bases, and 4 bases lay outside the gene matches. Germline assignment: CDR1 MNHNS and CDR2 SASEGT.

This chain joins TRBV4-1 and TRBJ2-1; 7 bases are a match to TRBD1. Trimming removed 1 base from V and 8 bases from J; junction bases left unmatched: 11. Germline V gene data show CDR1 as MGHRA and CDR2 as YSYEKL. The CDR3 runs 16 residues. The CDR3 loop reads CASSQAGGHIFDEQFF. The CDR3 DNA reads TGCGCCAGCAGCCAAGCAGGGGGACATATATTCGATGAGCAGTTCTTC.

The chain joins TRBV5-4 to TRBJ1-1; the match to TRBD1 covers 7 bases. The ends lost 0 bases at V and 5 bases at J; junction bases unmatched: 10. Germline-derived CDR1 and CDR2 are SGHNT and YYREEE (reference sequence). The CDR3 spans 16 residues. CDR3 residues: CASSLDRGDYRTEAFF. DNA of the CDR3: TGTGCCAGCAGCTTGGACAGGGGAGATTATAGGACTGAAGCTTTCTTT.

The rearrangement links TRBV9 to TRBJ1-2; 10 bases are a match to TRBD1. V shed 4 bases, J shed 5 bases, and the junction held 2 bases outside the gene matches. The CDR3 extends over 13 amino acids. Germline CDR1 reads SGDLS; CDR2 reads YYNGEE. DNA of the CDR3: TGTGCCAGCAGCCTGGACAGGGGGTATGGCTACACCTTC. The encoded protein is CASSLDRGYGYTF.

The chain has TRBV4-1 and TRBJ1-5; no reliable D call. The V end lost 0 bases, the J end lost 2 bases, and 23 bases lay between the germline ends. CDR3 length equals 20 residues. The germline V gene has CDR1 MGHRA and CDR2 YSYEKL. In nucleotides, the CDR3 is TGCGCCAGCAGCCAAGAGCAGGAATTCGGTGTTTCGTTTCGCAATCAGCCCCAGCATTTT. It specifies CASSQEQEFGVSFRNQPQHF.

This chain joins TRBV7-9 and TRBJ2-7; D possibly corresponds to TRBD2 (7 bases). The germline V gene has CDR1 SEHNR and CDR2 FQNEAQ (reference sequence). This CDR3 is 14 amino acids long. V was clipped by 6 bases and J by 7 bases, with 19 bases between them. This CDR3 reads CASSKDRTSWEQYF. CDR3 bases: TGTGCCAGCAGTAAAGACAGGACTAGTTGGGAGCAGTACTTC.

The V call is TRBV7-3, the J call TRBJ2-5, with D possibly TRBD1 on 5 matching bases. The germline gives CDR1 SGHTA, CDR2 FQGTGA. This CDR3 has 14 amino acids. The V gene lost 1 base and the J gene lost 5 bases, with 11 bases spanning the gap. The CDR3 spells CASSLRGGWETQYF. The CDR3 nucleotides are TGTGCCAGCAGCTTAAGGGGCGGCTGGGAGACCCAGTACTTC.

The genes are TRBV4-1 and TRBJ1-3; D is ambiguous. Germline V gives CDR1 MGHRA, CDR2 YSYEKL. Trimming removed 0 bases from V and 1 base from J, with 10 bases in between. The CDR3 contains 16 residues. CDR3 amino acids: CASSQDVSSSGNTIYF. In DNA form, the CDR3 reads TGCGCCAGCAGCCAAGATGTATCCTCGTCTGGAAACACCATATATTTT.

The rearrangement links TRBV18 to TRBJ1-3; D gene uncertain. Germline V gene sequence: CDR1 KGHSH, CDR2 LQKENI. The V end was cut by 4 bases, the J end by 3 bases, with 16 bases between. This CDR3 is 16 amino acids long. CDR3 bases: TGTGCCAGCTCACGCCGTCAGGTCGAACTTGGAAACACCATATATTTT. Protein: CASSRRQVELGNTIYF.